In this sample, the clone carrying this T cell receptor beta chain turned up many times. This specimen belongs to a study of Graves' ophthalmopathy and Graves' hyperthyroidism. RNA transcripts were the template, and TCR beta CDR3 regions were amplified from them. The library came from an HTBI-primed first-round RT-PCR and a second-round multiplex PCR. Each CDR3 protein is one row after TCRdb ran MiXCR on the multiplex PCR reads. This sample has 500,000 to 600,000 distinct CDR3 sequences, with approximately 37% found just once. The CDR3 loop spans 16 amino acids. Trimming at V came to 0 bases and at J to 2 bases, leaving 2 bases not matched to a gene. Germline values: CDR1 SGHTA, CDR2 FQGNSA.

This TCR came from an adult man with Graves' hyperthyroidism. The rearrangement joins TRBV7-2 to TRBJ1-4; 8 positions match TRBD1. Sequenced input: peripheral blood or thyroid tissue (not recorded which). The CDR3 loop reads CASSLAYRGTNEKLFF. The CDR3 region has the DNA TGTGCCAGCAGCTTAGCCTACAGGGGGACTAATGAAAAACTGTTTTTT.